What follows are 30 T cell receptor beta chains derived from one specimen sequenced in a study of PD-1 blockade in classical Hodgkin lymphoma. Brentuximab vedotin exposure varied, and every patient relapsed after autologous stem cell transplantation. Generated by immunoSEQ multiplex PCR, the TCRdb table keeps only in-frame clones and is missing some. The sample yields approximately 60,000 clones, around 88% seen once. The specimen comprised peripheral blood mononuclear cells (PBMCs), sampled at baseline. The source is a human donor with classical Hodgkin lymphoma.

This clone has just a few counts. The chain recombines TRBV27 with TRBJ2-1; D perhaps matches TRBD2 (6 bases). The V gene's germline CDR1 is MNHEY and CDR2 SMNVEV (reference sequence). The CDR3 covers 15 residues. V was pared by 5 bases and J by 0 bases, with 11 bases between. CDR3 in amino acids: CASSRDGSSYNEQFF. Here the CDR3 DNA reads TGTGCCAGCAGTCGGGACGGGAGCTCCTACAATGAGCAGTTCTTC.

The chain uses TRBV29-1 and TRBJ2-1, with TRBD2 matching 8 bases. The germline CDR1 and CDR2 sequences are SQVTM and ANQGSEA. The V and J ends lost 0 bases and 3 bases, in that order; junction bases with no gene match: 22. The CDR3 is made up of 21 amino acids. As DNA, the CDR3 is TGCAGCGTTGAAGATGTTCGCGACGGGGGGGCCGGACCCGCTTACTACAATGAGCAGTTCTTC. Translated, it gives CSVEDVRDGGAGPAYYNEQFF.

This chain joins TRBV2 and TRBJ2-5; possible D gene TRBD1, 6 bases. V dropped 1 base and J dropped 3 bases, with 12 bases sitting between them. This CDR3 comprises 15 residues. The germline CDR1 and CDR2 sequences are SNHLY and FYNNEI. CDR3 residues: CASSEGGTGKETQYF. CDR3 nucleotide sequence: TGTGCCAGCAGTGAAGGGGGAACAGGGAAAGAGACCCAGTACTTC. The full variable domain, its missing parts supplied by reference TRBV2 and TRBJ2-5, is EPEVTQTPSHQVTQMGQEVILRCVPISNHLYFYWYRQILGQKVEFLVSFYNNEISEKSEIFDDQFSVERPDGSNFTLKIRSTKLEDSAMYFCASSEGGTGKETQYFGPGTRLLVL.

V usage is TRBV30 and J usage is TRBJ1-6; TRBD1 might be the D (5 bases). V was shortened by 5 bases and J by 5 bases, with 10 bases between the two germline ends. The CDR3 extends over 13 amino acids. CDR1 and CDR2 from the germline V gene are GTSNPN and SVGIG (reference sequence). CDR3 residues: CAWGGHDNSPLHF. Written as DNA, the CDR3 is TGTGCCTGGGGAGGACATGATAATTCACCCCTCCACTTT.

The rearrangement links TRBV4-3 to TRBJ1-6; 7 positions agree with TRBD1. Losses at the gene ends were 0 bases for V and 9 bases for J; bases not matched to a gene: 8. The CDR3 is 16 amino acids. Germline V lookup: CDR1 LGHNA, CDR2 YSLEER. This chain's CDR3 is CASSQDRGTVSSPLHF. The CDR3 DNA reads as TGCGCCAGCAGCCAAGATAGGGGGACAGTCAGTTCACCCCTCCACTTT.

This chain uses TRBV10-1 with TRBJ1-1; D ambiguous. Germline V lookup: CDR1 WNHNN, CDR2 SYGVQD (reference sequence). Trimming took 5 bases from V and 1 from J, leaving 8 bases between them. The CDR3 covers 13 residues. Here the CDR3 reads CASSLSSNTEAFF. The CDR3 nucleotides read TGCGCCAGCAGTTTATCGTCGAACACTGAAGCTTTCTTT.

This chain connects TRBV30 to TRBJ2-1; D is tentatively TRBD1 or TRBD2 (5 bases each). This CDR3 contains 14 residues. Germline assignment: CDR1 GTSNPN and CDR2 SVGIG (reference sequence). The V gene lost 2 bases and the J gene lost 1 base, with 9 bases spanning the gap. CDR3 sequence reads: CAWSMGVSYNEQFF. CDR3 DNA: TGTGCCTGGAGTATGGGGGTATCCTACAATGAGCAGTTCTTC.

The V call is TRBV19, the J call TRBJ2-1; TRBD2 agrees at 10 bases. This CDR3 region has 14 residues. J was trimmed by 6 bases and V by 7 bases; bases with no gene match: 6. Germline CDR1 LNHDA, CDR2 SQIVND (reference sequence). CDR3 sequence (DNA): TGTGCCAGTACCCTAGCGGGGGTGGGCAATGAGCAGTTCTTC. It yields the protein CASTLAGVGNEQFF.

A few counts support this clone. The gene calls are TRBV6-5 and TRBJ2-7; D is unclear. Germline V CDR1 and CDR2: MNHEY, SVGAGI. With 0 bases removed from V and 8 bases from J, the gap between germline ends came to 20 bases. This CDR3 spans 16 amino acids. DNA for the CDR3: TGTGCCAGCAGTTACTCGAGTTCGTCGCTATCCCGTCAGCAGTACTTC. It is translated as CASSYSSSSLSRQQYF.

DNA of the CDR3: TGTGCCAGCAGCTTGGCGAGTCACACAACCTATAATTCACCCCTCCACTTT. This encodes CASSLASHTTYNSPLHF. The chain uses TRBV5-6 and TRBJ1-6; D unclear. This CDR3 has 17 amino acids. V lost 0 bases and J lost 2, with 12 bases in between. Germline assignment: CDR1 SGHDT and CDR2 YYEEEE.

The chain recombines TRBV30 with TRBJ2-7; maybe TRBD2 (5 bases). Trimming cost V 3 bases and J 6 bases, with 9 bases left between them. Looked up from germline, CDR1 is GTSNPN and CDR2 is SVGIG (reference sequence). The CDR3 runs to 11 residues. The CDR3 coding sequence is TGTGCCTGGAGGGACTTGCGCGAGCAGTACTTC. Its translation: CAWRDLREQYF.

The J gene is TRBJ1-2, the V gene TRBV6-6; TRBD1 agrees at 8 bases. The CDR3 is made up of 12 amino acids. CDR1 MNHNY and CDR2 SVGAGI come from the germline V gene (reference sequence). The V segment lost 2 bases and the J segment 9 bases; nucleotides outside the gene matches: 2. The CDR3 spells CASSYRQGSYTF. The DNA for the CDR3 is TGTGCCAGCAGTTACAGACAGGGGAGCTACACCTTC.

Worth noting for this clone: The same CDR3 arises from other DNA sequences in this sample as well. V is TRBV9 and J is TRBJ2-7; TRBD2 matches at 10 bases. V dropped 2 bases and J dropped 2; count of bases not matched to a gene: 4. The CDR3 totals 15 residues. Germline CDR1 is SGDLS and CDR2 is YYNGEE. The DNA for the CDR3 is TGTGCCAGCAGCGTCGGACTAGCGGACACCTACGAGCAGTACTTC. Translated: CASSVGLADTYEQYF.

The V gene is TRBV29-1, the J gene TRBJ1-1; D is possibly TRBD1 (6 bases). CDR3 size: 13 residues. Trimming removed 7 bases at V and 5 bases at J, with 17 bases between. CDR1 is SQVTM and CDR2 is ANQGSEA in the germline V gene. The CDR3 spells CSASHREGTEAFF. The CDR3 nucleotides are TGCAGCGCTTCACACAGGGAGGGGACTGAAGCTTTCTTT.

The chain couples TRBV9 to TRBJ2-1, with no clear D. Germline lookup yields CDR1 SGDLS and CDR2 YYNGEE. V shed 4 bases and J shed 0 bases, with 14 bases lying between them. The CDR3 contains 16 residues. CDR3 in amino acids: CASSYPETRSYNEQFF. CDR3 in DNA: TGTGCCAGCAGCTACCCGGAGACCCGCTCCTACAATGAGCAGTTCTTC.

This clone was observed a single time. The V gene is TRBV5-6, the J gene TRBJ2-1, with TRBD2 matching 11 bases. The J segment lost 4 bases and the V segment lost 4 bases, leaving 4 bases of the junction unmatched. The CDR3 has 15 amino acids. CDR1 and CDR2 from the germline V gene are SGHDT and YYEEEE. The CDR3, as DNA: TGTGCCAGCAGCACAACTAGCGGGGGTTACAATGAGCAGTTCTTC. As protein: CASSTTSGGYNEQFF.

The J gene is TRBJ1-6, the V gene TRBV10-3; D is possibly TRBD1 (6 bases). Trimming left V 5 bases short and J 7 bases short, with 9 bases between. The CDR3 consists of 13 residues. Germline values: CDR1 ENHRY, CDR2 SYGVKD. The CDR3 coding sequence is TGTGCCATCAGTAAAACAGGGAATTCACCCCTCCACTTT. Its translation: CAISKTGNSPLHF.

This sequence joins TRBV19 and TRBJ1-5; D remains ambiguous. V was cut by 2 bases and J by 3 bases, with 8 bases left in between. Germline-derived CDR1 and CDR2 are LNHDA and SQIVND (reference sequence). The CDR3 sequence is 14 residues long. DNA for the CDR3: TGTGCCAGTAGTATACCCCCGGCCAATCAGCCCCAGCATTTT. This translates into CASSIPPANQPQHF.

This clone has only a few counts. The chain employs TRBV6-1 and TRBJ2-7, with D perhaps assigned TRBD1 or TRBD2 (6 bases each). The CDR3 consists of 14 residues. Trimming left V 3 bases short and J 3 bases short, with 12 bases between. Germline loops: CDR1 MNHNS, CDR2 SASEGT. In DNA form, the CDR3 reads TGTGCCAGCAGTGAGAGGGGGGTGGGCTACGAGCAGTACTTC. Amino acids: CASSERGVGYEQYF.

The chain recombines TRBV27 with TRBJ2-2; no firm D call. CDR1 MNHEY and CDR2 SMNVEV come from the germline V gene (reference sequence). This CDR3 comprises 15 residues. Trimming left V 0 bases short and J 5 bases short, with 10 bases between. CDR3 DNA: TGTGCCAGCAGTTTATCCCTAACGGAAACCGGGGAGCTGTTTTTT. Amino acid sequence: CASSLSLTETGELFF.

The rearrangement joins TRBV4-2 to TRBJ1-2; possible D gene TRBD1, 5 bases. The germline V and J ends were trimmed by 6 bases and 4 bases, with 18 bases remaining between them. In germline, CDR1 is LGHNA, CDR2 YNFKEQ. The CDR3 extends over 15 amino acids. The CDR3 coding sequence is TGTGCCAGCAGTCCGGGAGGCGGCGGGGGCTATGGCTACACCTTC. Translation: CASSPGGGGGYGYTF.

The genes are TRBV19 and TRBJ2-4; 7 bases line up with TRBD2. V lost 6 bases, J lost 9 bases, and 11 bases stayed unmatched. This CDR3 comprises 14 residues. Germline CDR1 LNHDA, CDR2 SQIVND (reference sequence). This chain's CDR3 is CASSTTGGEGIQYF. The CDR3 nucleotides read TGTGCCAGTAGCACAACGGGGGGAGAAGGCATTCAGTACTTC.

This chain connects TRBV5-1 to TRBJ2-7, with D tentatively TRBD2 (6 bases). The germline gives CDR1 SGHRS, CDR2 YFSETQ. The CDR3 covers 14 residues. The V end was cut by 0 bases, the J end by 3 bases, with 10 bases between. The CDR3 loop is CASSLARESYEQYF. The CDR3 bases are TGCGCCAGCAGCTTGGCTCGGGAGAGCTACGAGCAGTACTTC.

The chain has TRBV4-2 and TRBJ1-2; TRBD1 agrees at 10 bases. CDR1 is LGHNA and CDR2 is YNFKEQ in the germline V gene. Trimming took 4 bases from V and 8 from J; bases not matched to a gene: 10. The CDR3 contains 15 residues. In DNA, the CDR3 is TGTGCCAGCAGCCGCCCAATGGGACAGGGGCGAGGCTACACCTTC. This encodes CASSRPMGQGRGYTF.

This clone was detected only once. The chain combines TRBV28 with TRBJ2-7; 11 bases are shared with TRBD1. This CDR3 is 13 amino acids long. Trimming removed 8 bases from V and 4 bases from J; junction bases left unmatched: 4. Looked up from germline, CDR1 is MDHEN and CDR2 is SYDVKM. The CDR3 nucleotides are TGTGCCAGCGAGGGACAGGGGGGATACGAGCAGTACTTC. Protein product: CASEGQGGYEQYF.

The chain employs TRBV11-2 and TRBJ2-7; D perhaps matches TRBD1 (5 bases). Deletions cut 5 bases from V and 4 bases from J, with 21 bases between. This CDR3 comprises 16 residues. Germline lookup yields CDR1 SGHAT and CDR2 FQNNGV. CDR3 protein: CASSPFGANAEYEQYF. DNA for the CDR3: TGTGCCAGCAGCCCCTTTGGGGCAAACGCAGAGTACGAGCAGTACTTC. The full variable domain, with the rest looked up from reference TRBV11-2 and TRBJ2-7, is EAGVAQSPRYKIIEKRQSVAFWCNPISGHATLYWYQQILGQGPKLLIQFQNNGVVDDSQLPKDRFSAERLKGVDSTLKIQPAKLEDSAVYLCASSPFGANAEYEQYFGPGTRLTVT.

This clone came up once. The CDR3 DNA is TGTGCCAGCAGTTTACATGGCGGAGGGCTGACTGAAGCTTTCTTT. Translating gives CASSLHGGGLTEAFF. This chain joins TRBV28 and TRBJ1-1; D gene ambiguous. V lost 2 bases and J 5 bases, leaving 15 bases between the germline ends. The CDR3 consists of 15 residues. Germline V gene data show CDR1 as MDHEN and CDR2 as SYDVKM.

The V and J genes are TRBV28 and TRBJ2-4, with 7 bases identical to TRBD2. This CDR3 contains 16 residues. Germline values: CDR1 MDHEN, CDR2 SYDVKM. Trimming removed 6 bases from V and 0 bases from J; junction bases left unmatched: 8. CDR3 in amino acids: CASSPGLGRAKNIQYF. The CDR3 DNA reads TGTGCCAGCAGCCCTGGACTAGGCCGAGCCAAAAACATTCAGTACTTC.

V gene TRBV6-6 combines with J gene TRBJ1-3; maybe TRBD1 (5 bases). This CDR3 spans 15 amino acids. Per germline, CDR1 MNHNY and CDR2 SVGAGI (reference sequence). The V end was cut by 6 bases, the J end by 0 bases, with 12 bases between. The CDR3 spells CASSPQGGSGNTIYF. The CDR3 nucleotides are TGTGCCAGCAGCCCCCAGGGTGGCTCTGGAAACACCATATATTTT.

The rearrangement links TRBV19 to TRBJ2-1, with TRBD1 as a possible D gene (6 bases). From germline, CDR1 is LNHDA and CDR2 SQIVND (reference sequence). Trimming removed 6 bases from V and 5 bases from J, with 11 bases in between. The CDR3 loop spans 13 amino acids. The CDR3, as DNA: TGTGCCAGTAGCCTTTACAGGGACAATGAGCAGTTCTTC. Protein: CASSLYRDNEQFF.